This T cell receptor (beta chain) stems from a study of blood T cell repertoires in COVID-19 (TCRdb year 2020). For the wider study: Samples from collaborators originated in the United States, Italy and Spain and spanned both the acute and convalescent phases of COVID-19. Subjects who had been exposed to COVID-19, were actively infected with it, or had recovered from it provided the deeply sampled blood TCRbeta repertoires that made up the dataset. HLA class I and class II types, where available, came from metadata supplied by the sample provider rather than from assay-based typing. The material from the prospective study consisted of cDNA or gDNA derived from T cells, B-cell-depleted T cells, or PBMCs. The repertoires were released in a freely available public database intended as a resource for research on the immune response to SARS-CoV-2. The samples were drawn from the first 160 participants of the ongoing ImmuneRACE study and from over 950 subjects provided by 6 global collaborators. The sample metadata nearly always contained a de-identified subject ID, COVID-19 status, age in years and sex.

The germline V gene sets CDR1 to SGHVS and CDR2 to FNYEAQ. The germline V and J ends show losses of 2 bases and 2 bases respectively, and no gene match explains 2 bases of the junction. From its cysteine to its phenylalanine, the CDR3 spans 15 amino acids. Only the CDR3 DNA stays, 45 bases, in frame from base 1. This clone showed up just a few times. Its antigen is not yet known. No base quality values were provided; no much bigger clone lies one nucleotide off. Whole blood was collected in K2EDTA tubes by collaborating institutions according to the institutions' own protocols. For TCRbeta analysis, collaborators shipped samples in one of three forms: frozen whole blood, isolated PBMCs, or DNA extracted from either of those sample types. Findings and caveats that apply to the study as a whole: The amount of clinical and demographic metadata varied by source and participant and was provided uncurated.

TCRbeta CDR3 regions were amplified from genomic DNA by means of the immunoSEQ Assay, a bias-controlled multiplex PCR. The study's processing was this. The number of nucleated cells in each sample was estimated from the amplification of reference gene primers within the assay. To quantify the absolute abundance of each unique TCRbeta CDR3 rearrangement, sequence reads were collapsed and filtered. For each sample, productive Simpson clonality was calculated as the square root of Simpson's diversity index over productive rearrangements. The table was pulled from immuneACCESS by TCRdb, which kept in-frame rearrangements only. Such tables lose some clones; where checked, under half of the loss comes from unresolved V genes, and the rest has no known cause. That table supplies the V and J calls and clone size; D and trimming were determined from the DNA. This sample lists about 300,000 clones; over 70% were detected once. The ten top clones hold 1.2% of the sample.

This sequence uses TRBV7-6 and TRBJ2-5; 10 of the junction bases match TRBD2. Material: peripheral blood. This TCR came from a woman aged 45-65 years with acute or convalescent COVID-19. The bases read TGTGCCAGCAGCTTACCAGCGGGGGGGCAAGAGACCCAGTACTTC. This sequence encodes CASSLPAGGQETQYF. Supplemented by the reference TRBV7-6 and TRBJ2-5 proteins around the CDR3, the complete variable domain is GAGVSQSPRYKVTKRGQDVALRCDPISGHVSLYWYRQALGQGPEFLTYFNYEAQQDKSGLPNDRFSAERPEGSISTLTIQRTEQRDSAMYRCASSLPAGGQETQYFGPGTRLLVL.